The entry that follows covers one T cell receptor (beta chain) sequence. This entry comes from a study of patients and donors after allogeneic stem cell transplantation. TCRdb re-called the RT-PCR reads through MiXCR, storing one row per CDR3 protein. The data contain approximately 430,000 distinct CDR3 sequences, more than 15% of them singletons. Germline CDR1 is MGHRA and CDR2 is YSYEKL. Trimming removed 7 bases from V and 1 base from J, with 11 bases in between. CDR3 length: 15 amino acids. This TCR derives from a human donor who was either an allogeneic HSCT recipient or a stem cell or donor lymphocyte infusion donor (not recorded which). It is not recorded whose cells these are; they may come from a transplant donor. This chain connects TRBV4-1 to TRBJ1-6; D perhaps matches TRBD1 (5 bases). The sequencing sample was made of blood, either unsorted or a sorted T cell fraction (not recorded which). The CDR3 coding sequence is TGCGCCAGCAACCAGGGAGGTTCCTATAATTCACCCCTCCACTTT. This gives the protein CASNQGGSYNSPLHF.